One and the same sample provided the 5 T cell receptor beta chains below, sequenced in a study of shared clonotypes between healthy human individuals. Sequencing was performed with immunoSEQ multiplex PCR; in TCRdb, only in-frame clones are kept and a portion is missing. This sample carries around 500,000 clones, roughly four fifths of them seen once, and the ten largest clones take 10% to 15%. The sequenced material came from PBMCs. The receptors come from a woman in her forties in good health. Some clones in this sample may be carry-over from other donors' samples.

This clone was detected a few times. V usage is TRBV16 and J usage is TRBJ2-2; D call uncertain. CDR1 and CDR2 (germline): KGHSY, FQNENV. Trimming left V 4 bases short and J 4 bases short, with 4 bases between. This CDR3 has 12 residues. The CDR3 nucleotides are TGTGCCAGCAGCCCGAGCACCGGGGAGCTGTTTTTT. Translated: CASSPSTGELFF.

CDR3 sequence reads: CASSPGEETQYF. CDR3 DNA sequence: TGTGCCAGCAGCCCCGGGGAGGAGACCCAGTACTTC. This chain links TRBV11-2 with TRBJ2-5; perhaps TRBD2 as D (5 bases). Looked up from germline, CDR1 is SGHAT and CDR2 is FQNNGV. Trimming took off 5 bases at V and 5 bases at J, with 9 bases between the two ends. The CDR3 is 12 amino acids.

CDR3 in amino acids: CASSPGLAGAETQYF. The DNA of the CDR3 is TGTGCCAGCAGTCCGGGACTAGCGGGAGCCGAGACCCAGTACTTC. This sequence joins TRBV28 and TRBJ2-5; 14 bases align to TRBD2. Losses at the gene ends were 5 bases for V and 5 bases for J; bases not matched to a gene: 4. CDR1 MDHEN and CDR2 SYDVKM come from the germline V gene. The CDR3 contains 15 residues.

This chain links TRBV11-2 with TRBJ2-1, with D uncertain. V was clipped by 5 bases and J by 3 bases, with 17 bases between them. CDR1 and CDR2 from the germline V gene are SGHAT and FQNNGV. The CDR3 consists of 16 residues. The CDR3 spells CASSPLPLWGYNEQFF. The CDR3 bases are TGTGCCAGCAGCCCCCTCCCGCTCTGGGGCTACAATGAGCAGTTCTTC.

This chain uses TRBV25-1 with TRBJ1-4, with 9 bases lining up with TRBD1. Trimming cost V 6 bases and J 6 bases; bases outside gene matches: 5. This CDR3 has 14 residues. Germline CDR1 and CDR2: MGHDK and SYGVNS. CDR3 bases: TGTGCCAGCAGGGGGGACAGGGTTCATGAAAAACTGTTTTTT. Translation gives CASRGDRVHEKLFF.